This passage covers 20 T cell receptor beta chains from one sample sequenced in a study of monozygotic twins with cystic fibrosis. The method was immunoSEQ multiplex PCR; TCRdb's version includes in-frame clones alone and lacks a portion of them. The data hold tens of thousands of clones, with 75% to 95% observed a single time. The sequencing sample was made of blood. The receptors were gathered from a girl aged 2 to 9 with cystic fibrosis.

This chain uses TRBV5-4 with TRBJ2-1; D possibly corresponds to TRBD1 (5 bases). Trimming took off 4 bases at V and 0 bases at J, with 14 bases between the two ends. Germline lookup yields CDR1 SGHNT and CDR2 YYREEE (reference sequence). The CDR3 runs to 16 residues. The CDR3, as DNA: TGTGCCAGCAGCGCCCGCACAGGCTACTCCTACAATGAGCAGTTCTTC. Encoded protein: CASSARTGYSYNEQFF.

This clone was seen only a few times. The J gene is TRBJ1-1, the V gene TRBV18, with D maybe TRBD1 (5 bases). Trimming shortened V by 3 bases and J by 12 bases, and 17 bases separated the two germline ends. This CDR3 contains 13 residues. Per germline, CDR1 KGHSH and CDR2 LQKENI. For the CDR3, the DNA is TGTGCCAGCTCACCTCCGAACGGGGGGGTACCTTTCTTT. It specifies CASSPPNGGVPFF.

The V gene is TRBV2, the J gene TRBJ1-1, with TRBD1 matching 7 bases. Germline V CDR1 and CDR2: SNHLY, FYNNEI. This CDR3 spans 13 amino acids. The CDR3 loop is CAFSGTVNTEAFF. The DNA for the CDR3 is TGTGCGTTCTCCGGGACAGTAAACACTGAAGCTTTCTTT.

This chain links TRBV27 with TRBJ2-2; TRBD2 matches at 7 bases. Germline CDR1 MNHEY, CDR2 SMNVEV (reference sequence). With V trimmed by 5 bases and J by 0 bases, 9 bases remained unmatched. The CDR3 length is 17 residues. Written as DNA, the CDR3 is TGTGCCAGCAGTGCCCACCCGCTAGCGGCGAACACCGGGGAGCTGTTTTTT. Residues: CASSAHPLAANTGELFF.

The chain employs TRBV19 and TRBJ2-6; D perhaps matches TRBD2 (6 bases). Trimming stripped 0 bases from V and 0 bases from J, with 6 bases between. The CDR3 covers 16 residues. The germline CDR1 and CDR2 sequences are LNHDA and SQIVND (reference sequence). The CDR3 reads CASSIDGGSGANVLTF. CDR3 nucleotide sequence: TGTGCCAGTAGTATAGACGGGGGCTCTGGGGCCAACGTCCTGACTTTC. The variable domain in full, with the rest retrieved from reference TRBV19 and TRBJ2-6, is DGGITQSPKYLFRKEGQNVTLSCEQNLNHDAMYWYRQDPGQGLRLIYYSQIVNDFQKGDIAEGYSVSREKKESFPLTVTSAQKNPTAFYLCASSIDGGSGANVLTFGAGSRLTVL.

The CDR3 is CASSLAEGGNQPQHF. The CDR3 DNA reads TGTGCCAGCAGCTTGGCCGAAGGCGGGAATCAGCCCCAGCATTTT. This sequence joins TRBV5-5 and TRBJ1-5; unclear D gene. Trimming removed 0 bases from V and 4 bases from J, with 11 bases in between. Germline CDR1 reads SGHKS; CDR2 reads YYEKEE (reference sequence). The length of the CDR3 is 15 residues.

This chain connects TRBV6-1 to TRBJ1-5; D gene ambiguous. The germline CDR1 and CDR2 sequences are MNHNS and SASEGT. V was pared by 1 base and J by 0 bases, with 10 bases between. The CDR3 has 16 residues. CDR3: CASSEGANRSNQPQHF. CDR3 in DNA: TGTGCCAGCAGTGAAGGGGCCAACCGTAGCAATCAGCCCCAGCATTTT.

This chain joins TRBV5-1 and TRBJ1-1; D is unresolved. V was cut by 0 bases and J by 11 bases, with 11 bases left in between. The germline CDR1 and CDR2 sequences are SGHRS and YFSETQ. The length of the CDR3 is 12 residues. In DNA form, the CDR3 reads TGCGCCAGCAGCTTGGGGGCAGGAGTTGCTTTCTTT. It translates to CASSLGAGVAFF.

The V and J genes are TRBV5-1 and TRBJ2-2; TRBD1 might be the D (5 bases). V was cut by 1 base and J by 1 base, with 11 bases left in between. Germline V gene lookup returns CDR1 SGHRS and CDR2 YFSETQ. There are 16 residues in the CDR3. CDR3 nucleotides: TGCGCCAGCAGCTTGCGGCAGGGTGGGAACACCGGGGAGCTGTTTTTT. The encoded protein is CASSLRQGGNTGELFF.

The chain uses TRBV21-1 and TRBJ1-3; TRBD1 was called by the table and not checked on the DNA. TRBV21-1 is given as a pseudogene. The CDR3 is 15 residues long. CDR3 residues: CASSKAQTGGNTIYF. DNA of the CDR3: TGTGCCAGCAGCAAAGCCCAAACAGGGGGAAACACCATATATTTT.

The chain uses TRBV5-1 and TRBJ1-1; weak D call: TRBD1 (6 bases). V gave up 3 bases and J gave up 7 bases, with 25 bases separating them. Germline values: CDR1 SGHRS, CDR2 YFSETQ. CDR3 length: 17 amino acids. CDR3: CASSWTFGGHGLLEAFF. The CDR3 DNA sequence: TGCGCCAGCAGCTGGACCTTCGGGGGGCACGGCCTACTTGAAGCTTTCTTT.

The rearrangement uses TRBV6-1 and TRBJ1-6; D is ambiguous. Germline values: CDR1 MNHNS, CDR2 SASEGT. V lost 7 bases and J lost 6, with 4 bases in between. The CDR3 runs 11 residues. CDR3 region: CASNGNSPLHF. The CDR3 DNA follows: TGTGCCAGCAATGGTAATTCACCCCTCCACTTT.

The J gene is TRBJ1-6, the V gene TRBV9; no clear D gene. The V and J ends lost 0 bases and 5 bases respectively, with 6 bases between them. The CDR3 extends over 14 amino acids. Germline CDR1 SGDLS, CDR2 YYNGEE. For the CDR3, the DNA is TGTGCCAGCAGCGTAGGAGGGAATAATTCACCCCTCCACTTT. The encoded protein is CASSVGGNNSPLHF.

The chain combines TRBV18 with TRBJ1-6; TRBD1 aligns across 12 bases. This CDR3 is built from 16 residues. The V gene end was trimmed by 6 bases and the J gene end by 9 bases; junction bases not matched to a gene: 9. Germline CDR1 is KGHSH and CDR2 is LQKENI. Written as DNA, the CDR3 is TGTGCCAGCTCGGACCCCGGGACAGGGGGCGGTTCACCCCTCCACTTT. Amino acid sequence: CASSDPGTGGGSPLHF. Complete variable domain (other parts from reference TRBV18 and TRBJ1-6): NAGVMQNPRHLVRRRGQEARLRCSPMKGHSHVYWYRQLPEEGLKFMVYLQKENIIDESGMPKERFSAEFPKEGPSILRIQQVVRGDSAAYFCASSDPGTGGGSPLHFGNGTRLTVT.

The rearrangement joins TRBV2 to TRBJ1-2, with D hard to call. Germline-derived CDR1 and CDR2 are SNHLY and FYNNEI. There are 14 residues in the CDR3. The germline V and J ends were trimmed by 6 bases and 2 bases, with 13 bases remaining between them. This chain's CDR3 is CASRATTVNYGYTF. The CDR3 nucleotides read TGTGCCAGCAGAGCAACTACAGTAAACTATGGCTACACCTTC.

V gene TRBV5-4 combines with J gene TRBJ2-7, with D tentatively TRBD1 (6 bases). CDR3 length: 16 residues. Trimming left V 3 bases short and J 5 bases short, with 21 bases between. Germline V gene data show CDR1 as SGHNT and CDR2 as YYREEE (reference sequence). For the CDR3, the DNA is TGTGCCAGCAGCTCCTCGACAGGAGCTCGTTCTAACGAGCAGTACTTC. As protein: CASSSSTGARSNEQYF.

This rearrangement joins TRBV7-8 to TRBJ2-2, with D hard to call. This CDR3 spans 13 amino acids. CDR1 and CDR2 from the germline V gene are SGHVS and FQNEAQ. Trimming stripped 7 bases from V and 6 bases from J, with 12 bases between. The CDR3 reads CASILGASGELFF. CDR3 bases: TGTGCCAGCATTTTAGGTGCTTCCGGGGAGCTGTTTTTT. Complete variable domain (other parts from reference TRBV7-8 and TRBJ2-2): GAGVSQSPRYKVAKRGQDVALRCDPISGHVSLFWYQQALGQGPEFLTYFQNEAQLDKSGLPSDRFFAERPEGSVSTLKIQRTQQEDSAVYLCASILGASGELFFGEGSRLTVL.

In this sample, this clone turned up once. The V and J genes are TRBV4-1 and TRBJ2-3, with D perhaps matching TRBD1 (5 bases). V gave up 0 bases and J gave up 0 bases, with 13 bases separating them. This CDR3 comprises 17 residues. CDR1 MGHRA and CDR2 YSYEKL come from the germline V gene. CDR3 sequence reads: CASSQEPQGSSTDTQYF. CDR3 nucleotides: TGCGCCAGCAGCCAAGAACCCCAGGGTTCTAGCACAGATACGCAGTATTTT.

The chain joins TRBV14 to TRBJ1-2, with TRBD1 as a possible D gene (5 bases). Trimming pared 1 base from V and 3 bases from J, leaving 12 bases between. The germline gives CDR1 SGHDN, CDR2 FVKESK. The CDR3 runs 15 residues. The CDR3 is CASSQVKGSDYGYTF. The DNA of the CDR3 is TGTGCCAGCAGCCAAGTCAAGGGGTCCGACTATGGCTACACCTTC. Together with reference TRBV14 and TRBJ1-2, the CDR3 gives the full variable domain: EAGVTQFPSHSVIEKGQTVTLRCDPISGHDNLYWYRRVMGKEIKFLLHFVKESKQDESGMPNNRFLAERTGGTYSTLKVQPAELEDSGVYFCASSQVKGSDYGYTFGSGTRLTVV.

The chain is built from TRBV27 and TRBJ2-7; D may be TRBD2 (6 bases). The CDR3 extends over 14 amino acids. V lost 3 bases and J lost 5, with 14 bases in between. Germline V lookup: CDR1 MNHEY, CDR2 SMNVEV (reference sequence). CDR3 residues: CASSFGRGADEQYF. CDR3 nucleotide sequence: TGTGCCAGCAGTTTCGGGCGGGGTGCGGACGAGCAGTACTTC.